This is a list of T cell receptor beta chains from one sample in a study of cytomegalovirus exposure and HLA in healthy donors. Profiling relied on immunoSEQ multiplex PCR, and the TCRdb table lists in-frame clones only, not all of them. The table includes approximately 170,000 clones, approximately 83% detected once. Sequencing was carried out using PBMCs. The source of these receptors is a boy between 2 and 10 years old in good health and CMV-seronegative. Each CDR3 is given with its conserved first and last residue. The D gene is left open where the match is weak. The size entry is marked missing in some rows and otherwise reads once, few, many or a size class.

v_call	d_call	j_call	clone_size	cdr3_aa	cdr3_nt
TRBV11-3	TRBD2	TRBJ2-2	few	CASSFRGSVGELFF	TGTGCCAGCAGCTTTCGCGGGAGTGTCGGGGAGCTGTTTTTT
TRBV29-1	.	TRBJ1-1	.	CSVEGQAGTEAFF	TGCAGCGTTGAAGGACAGGCGGGCACTGAAGCTTTCTTT
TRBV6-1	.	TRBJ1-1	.	CASRWGGNTEAFF	TGTGCCAGTAGGTGGGGGGGGAACACTGAAGCTTTCTTT
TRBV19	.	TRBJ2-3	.	CASSSGAGDFTDTQYF	TGTGCCAGTAGTAGTGGTGCAGGGGATTTCACAGATACGCAGTATTTT
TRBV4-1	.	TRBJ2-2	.	CASSHNTGELFF	TGCGCCAGCAGCCATAATACCGGGGAGCTGTTTTTT
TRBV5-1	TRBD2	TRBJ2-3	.	CASSSGGLSGGGQSTQYF	TGCGCCAGCAGCTCGGGGGGACTCAGCGGGGGGGGTCAATCTACGCAGTATTTT
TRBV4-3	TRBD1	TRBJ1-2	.	CASSQADRDPYGYTF	TGCGCCAGCAGCCAAGCTGACAGGGATCCCTATGGCTACACCTTC
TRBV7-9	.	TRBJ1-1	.	CASSLARGAPTPNTEAFF	TGTGCCAGCAGCTTAGCGCGGGGGGCCCCCACCCCGAACACTGAAGCTTTCTTT
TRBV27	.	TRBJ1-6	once	CASSFVRGEVNSPLHF	TGTGCCAGCAGTTTCGTAAGGGGCGAGGTGAATTCACCCCTCCACTTT
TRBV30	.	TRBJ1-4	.	CAWSWSAGPANEKLFF	TGTGCCTGGAGTTGGAGTGCGGGGCCCGCTAATGAAAAACTGTTTTTT
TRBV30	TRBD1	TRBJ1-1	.	CAGIDRGLSEAFF	TGTGCCGGGATTGACAGGGGGCTGAGTGAAGCTTTCTTT
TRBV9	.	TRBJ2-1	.	CASSVASGNEQFF	TGTGCCAGCAGCGTAGCTTCCGGGAATGAGCAGTTCTTC
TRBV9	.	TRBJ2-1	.	CASSPLDLQYNEQFF	TGTGCCAGCAGCCCTCTGGACTTACAATACAATGAGCAGTTCTTC
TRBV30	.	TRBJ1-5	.	CAWSSTGRSQPQHF	TGTGCCTGGAGTTCCACAGGGAGAAGTCAGCCCCAGCATTTT
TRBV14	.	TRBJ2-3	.	CASSQVKLAPTSTDTQYF	TGTGCCAGCAGCCAAGTTAAGCTAGCACCTACAAGCACAGATACGCAGTATTTT
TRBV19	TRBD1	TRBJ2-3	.	CASRDRGYTDTQYF	TGTGCCAGTAGGGACAGGGGATACACAGATACGCAGTATTTT
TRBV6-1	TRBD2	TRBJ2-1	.	CASSEYVAGGGRGNEQFF	TGTGCCAGCAGTGAATATGTAGCGGGAGGGGGGAGGGGTAATGAGCAGTTCTTC
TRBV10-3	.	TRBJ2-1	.	CAISESSDEQFF	TGTGCCATCAGTGAGTCGAGTGATGAGCAGTTCTTC
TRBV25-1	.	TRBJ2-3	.	CASSEGRDSTDTQYF	TGTGCCAGCAGTGAGGGCAGGGATAGCACAGATACGCAGTATTTT
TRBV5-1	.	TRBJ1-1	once	CASSLDGSGFSTEAFF	TGCGCCAGCAGCTTGGACGGGTCAGGGTTTAGCACTGAAGCTTTCTTT
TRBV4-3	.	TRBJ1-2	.	CASSQSSKGNYGYTF	TGCGCCAGCAGCCAATCCTCAAAGGGGAACTATGGCTACACCTTC
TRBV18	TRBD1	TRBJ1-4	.	CASSPDRGHNEKLFF	TGTGCCAGCTCACCGGACAGGGGGCATAATGAAAAACTGTTTTTT
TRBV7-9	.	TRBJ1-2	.	CASSLGLREDYGYTF	TGTGCCAGCAGCTTAGGGCTCCGGGAAGACTATGGCTACACCTTC
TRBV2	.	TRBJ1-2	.	CASSDLGANYGYTF	TGTGCCAGCAGTGATTTGGGAGCTAACTATGGCTACACCTTC
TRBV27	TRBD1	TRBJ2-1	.	CASSLVQGARYNEQFF	TGTGCCAGCAGTTTAGTACAGGGGGCAAGGTACAATGAGCAGTTCTTC
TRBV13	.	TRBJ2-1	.	CASSFPLSSYNEQFF	TGTGCCAGCAGCTTCCCATTGAGCTCCTACAATGAGCAGTTCTTC
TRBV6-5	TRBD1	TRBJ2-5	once	CASSYKGQGIGTQYF	TGTGCCAGCAGTTACAAGGGACAGGGGATAGGGACCCAGTACTTC
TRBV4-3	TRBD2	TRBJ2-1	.	CASSQDFSGRGYNEQFF	TGCGCCAGCAGCCAAGATTTTAGCGGGAGGGGTTACAATGAGCAGTTCTTC
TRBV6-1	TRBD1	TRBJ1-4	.	CASGDSRRTNEKLFF	TGTGCCAGCGGGGACAGCCGGCGGACTAATGAAAAACTGTTTTTT
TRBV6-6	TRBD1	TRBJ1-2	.	CASSSRTGHLNYGYTF	TGTGCCAGCAGTTCCCGGACAGGCCACCTAAACTATGGCTACACCTTC
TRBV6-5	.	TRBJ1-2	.	CASGQGRTYGYTF	TGTGCCAGCGGTCAGGGCCGGACCTATGGCTACACCTTC
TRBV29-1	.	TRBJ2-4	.	CSAGGPSQNIQYF	TGCAGCGCCGGGGGGCCTTCCCAAAACATTCAGTACTTC
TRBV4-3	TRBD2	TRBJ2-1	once	CASSQVLADAYNEQFF	TGCGCCAGCAGCCAGGTACTAGCGGACGCCTACAATGAGCAGTTCTTC
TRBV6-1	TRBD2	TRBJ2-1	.	CASHGTSVHNEQFF	TGTGCCAGCCACGGGACTAGCGTTCACAATGAGCAGTTCTTC
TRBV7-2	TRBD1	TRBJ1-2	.	CASSPTTGLYGYTF	TGTGCCAGCAGCCCAACGACAGGGCTCTATGGCTACACCTTC
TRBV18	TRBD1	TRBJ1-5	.	CASSPGTGSNQPQHF	TGTGCCAGCTCACCTGGGACAGGGAGCAATCAGCCCCAGCATTTT
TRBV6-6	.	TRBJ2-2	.	CASRGANTGELFF	TGTGCCAGCAGAGGAGCGAACACCGGGGAGCTGTTTTTT
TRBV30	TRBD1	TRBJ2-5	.	CAWSVRQGVKETQYF	TGTGCCTGGAGTGTACGACAGGGGGTAAAAGAGACCCAGTACTTC
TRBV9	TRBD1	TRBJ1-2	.	CASSVEGGQGRGYTF	TGTGCCAGCAGCGTAGAAGGAGGACAGGGGCGGGGCTACACCTTC
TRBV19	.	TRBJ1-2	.	CASSTVARANYGYTF	TGTGCCAGTAGTACCGTTGCCAGGGCTAACTATGGCTACACCTTC
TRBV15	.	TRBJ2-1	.	CATSRDFRGTYNEQFF	TGTGCCACCAGCAGAGATTTTAGGGGTACCTACAATGAGCAGTTCTTC
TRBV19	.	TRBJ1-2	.	CASSKTTIIRGYGYTF	TGTGCCAGTAGTAAGACGACAATTATTCGTGGTTATGGCTACACCTTC
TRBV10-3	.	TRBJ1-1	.	CAISDGVGNTEAFF	TGTGCCATCAGTGACGGGGTAGGGAACACTGAAGCTTTCTTT
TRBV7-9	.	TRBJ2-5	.	CASSLGNTGLGETQYF	TGTGCCAGCAGCTTAGGCAACACGGGGTTAGGAGAGACCCAGTACTTC
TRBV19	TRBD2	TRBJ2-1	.	CASSVGGRGGNEQFF	TGTGCCAGTAGCGTCGGCGGGAGGGGAGGCAATGAGCAGTTCTTC
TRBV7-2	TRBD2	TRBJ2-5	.	CASSPYGRDQETQYF	TGTGCCAGCAGCCCGTACGGGAGGGATCAAGAGACCCAGTACTTC
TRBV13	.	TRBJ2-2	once	CASSGGTSGELFF	TGTGCCAGCAGCGGAGGGACTTCTGGGGAGCTGTTTTTT
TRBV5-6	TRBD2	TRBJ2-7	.	CASSLTSGTGEQYF	TGTGCCAGCAGCTTGACTAGCGGGACGGGCGAGCAGTACTTC
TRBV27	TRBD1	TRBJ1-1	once	CASSLLKTGLGTEAFF	TGTGCCAGCAGTTTACTAAAGACAGGGTTGGGCACTGAAGCTTTCTTT
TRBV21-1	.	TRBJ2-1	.	CASRKGLAAYNEQFF	TGTGCCAGCAGAAAGGGACTAGCGGCCTACAATGAGCAGTTCTTC
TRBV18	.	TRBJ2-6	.	CASSPSSGANVLTF	TGTGCCAGCTCACCCTCCTCTGGGGCCAACGTCCTGACTTTC
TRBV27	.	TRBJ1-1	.	CASSGTRQTVAFF	TGTGCCAGCAGTGGGACTAGACAGACCGTGGCTTTCTTT
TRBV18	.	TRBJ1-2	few	CASSPEVSGGYTF	TGTGCCAGCTCGCCGGAGGTCTCGGGGGGCTACACCTTC